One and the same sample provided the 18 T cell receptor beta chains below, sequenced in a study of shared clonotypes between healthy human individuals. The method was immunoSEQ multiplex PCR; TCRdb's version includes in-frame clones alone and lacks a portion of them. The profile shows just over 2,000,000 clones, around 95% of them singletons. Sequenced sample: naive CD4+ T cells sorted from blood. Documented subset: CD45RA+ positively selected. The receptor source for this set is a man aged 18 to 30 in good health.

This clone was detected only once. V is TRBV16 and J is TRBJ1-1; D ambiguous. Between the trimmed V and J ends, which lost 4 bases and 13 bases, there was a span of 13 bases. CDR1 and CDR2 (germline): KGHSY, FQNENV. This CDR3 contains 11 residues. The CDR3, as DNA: TGTGCCAGCAGCCCCAAGGGTCCGGGTTTCTTT. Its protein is CASSPKGPGFF.

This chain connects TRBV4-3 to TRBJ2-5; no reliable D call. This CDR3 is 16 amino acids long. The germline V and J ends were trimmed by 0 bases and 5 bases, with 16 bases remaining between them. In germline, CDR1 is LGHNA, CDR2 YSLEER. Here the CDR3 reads CASSQDWRGASETQYF. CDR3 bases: TGCGCCAGCAGCCAAGATTGGAGAGGAGCAAGCGAGACCCAGTACTTC.

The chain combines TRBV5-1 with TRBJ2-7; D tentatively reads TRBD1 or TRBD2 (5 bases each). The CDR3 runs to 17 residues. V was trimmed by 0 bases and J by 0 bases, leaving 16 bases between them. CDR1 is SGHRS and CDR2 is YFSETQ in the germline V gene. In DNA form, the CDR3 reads TGCGCCAGCAGCTTGGATCCCCGAGGGGAATTCTCCTACGAGCAGTACTTC. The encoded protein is CASSLDPRGEFSYEQYF.

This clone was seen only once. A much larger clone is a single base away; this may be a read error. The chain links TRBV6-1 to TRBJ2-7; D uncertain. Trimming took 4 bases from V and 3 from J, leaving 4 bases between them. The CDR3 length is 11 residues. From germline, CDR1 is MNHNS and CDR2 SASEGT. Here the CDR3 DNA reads TGTGCCAGCAGTGGTAACTACGAGCAGTACTTC. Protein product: CASSGNYEQYF.

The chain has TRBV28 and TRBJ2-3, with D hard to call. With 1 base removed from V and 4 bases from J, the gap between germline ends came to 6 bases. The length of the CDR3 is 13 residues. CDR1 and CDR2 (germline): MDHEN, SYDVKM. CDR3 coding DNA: TGTGCCAGCAGTTTATATGCCCCAGATACGCAGTATTTT. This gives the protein CASSLYAPDTQYF.

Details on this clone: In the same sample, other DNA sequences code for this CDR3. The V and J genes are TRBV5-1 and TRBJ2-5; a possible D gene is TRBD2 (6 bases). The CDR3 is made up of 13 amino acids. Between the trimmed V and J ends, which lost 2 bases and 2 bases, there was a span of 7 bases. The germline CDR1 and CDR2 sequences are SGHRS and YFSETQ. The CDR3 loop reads CASSLGGQETQYF. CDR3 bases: TGCGCCAGCAGCTTAGGAGGGCAAGAGACCCAGTACTTC.

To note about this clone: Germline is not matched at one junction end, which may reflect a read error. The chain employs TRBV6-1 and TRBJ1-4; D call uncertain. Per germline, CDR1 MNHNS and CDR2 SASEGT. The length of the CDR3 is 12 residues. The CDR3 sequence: CVSSEMTEKLFF. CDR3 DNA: TGTGTCAGCAGTGAAATGACTGAAAAACTGTTTTTT.

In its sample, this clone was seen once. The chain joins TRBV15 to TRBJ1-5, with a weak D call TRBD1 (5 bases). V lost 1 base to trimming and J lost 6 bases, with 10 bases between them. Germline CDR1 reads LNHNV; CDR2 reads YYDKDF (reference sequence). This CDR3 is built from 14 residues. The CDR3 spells CATSRGGVPQPQHF. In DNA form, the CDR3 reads TGTGCCACCAGCAGAGGGGGGGTTCCTCAGCCCCAGCATTTT.

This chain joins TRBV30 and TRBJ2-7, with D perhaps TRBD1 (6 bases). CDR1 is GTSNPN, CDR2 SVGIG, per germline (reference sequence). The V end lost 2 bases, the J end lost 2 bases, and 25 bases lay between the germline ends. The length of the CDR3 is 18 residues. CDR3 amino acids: CAWSPLQIRGGRTYEQYF. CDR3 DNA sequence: TGTGCCTGGAGTCCCCTTCAAATACGAGGGGGTAGGACCTACGAGCAGTACTTC.

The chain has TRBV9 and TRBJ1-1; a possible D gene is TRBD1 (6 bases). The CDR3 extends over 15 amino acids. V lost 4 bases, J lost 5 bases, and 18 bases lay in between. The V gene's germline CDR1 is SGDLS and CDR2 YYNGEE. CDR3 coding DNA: TGTGCCAGCAGCTCGCTTGACAGGTCGGCGACTGAAGCTTTCTTT. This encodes CASSSLDRSATEAFF.

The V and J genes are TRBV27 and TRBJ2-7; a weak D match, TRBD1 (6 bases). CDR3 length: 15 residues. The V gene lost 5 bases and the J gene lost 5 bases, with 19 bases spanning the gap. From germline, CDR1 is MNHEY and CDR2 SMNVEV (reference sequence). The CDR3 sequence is CASSQQGQGYNEQYF. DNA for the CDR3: TGTGCCAGCAGTCAGCAGGGGCAGGGGTACAACGAGCAGTACTTC.

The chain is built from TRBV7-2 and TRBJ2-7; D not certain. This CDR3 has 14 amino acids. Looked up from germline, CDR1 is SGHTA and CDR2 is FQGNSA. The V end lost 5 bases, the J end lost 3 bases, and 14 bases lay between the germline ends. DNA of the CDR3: TGTGCCAGCAGCGCGTCCGGAATGGTCTACGAGCAGTACTTC. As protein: CASSASGMVYEQYF.

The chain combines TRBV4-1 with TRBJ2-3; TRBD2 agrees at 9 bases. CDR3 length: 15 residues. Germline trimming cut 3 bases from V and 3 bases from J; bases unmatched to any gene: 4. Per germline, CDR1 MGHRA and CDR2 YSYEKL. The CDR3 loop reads CASSQLGLATDTQYF. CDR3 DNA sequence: TGCGCCAGCAGCCAGCTGGGACTAGCAACAGATACGCAGTATTTT.

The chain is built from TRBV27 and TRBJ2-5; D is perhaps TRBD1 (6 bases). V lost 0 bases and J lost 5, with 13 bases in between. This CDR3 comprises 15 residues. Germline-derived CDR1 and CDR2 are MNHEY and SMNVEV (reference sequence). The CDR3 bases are TGTGCCAGCAGTTTATCAGCAGGGGATTGGGAGACCCAGTACTTC. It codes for CASSLSAGDWETQYF.

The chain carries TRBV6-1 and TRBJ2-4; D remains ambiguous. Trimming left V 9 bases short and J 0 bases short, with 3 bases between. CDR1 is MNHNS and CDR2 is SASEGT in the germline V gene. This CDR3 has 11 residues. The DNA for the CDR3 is TGTGCCAGTTCAGCCAAAAACATTCAGTACTTC. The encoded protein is CASSAKNIQYF.

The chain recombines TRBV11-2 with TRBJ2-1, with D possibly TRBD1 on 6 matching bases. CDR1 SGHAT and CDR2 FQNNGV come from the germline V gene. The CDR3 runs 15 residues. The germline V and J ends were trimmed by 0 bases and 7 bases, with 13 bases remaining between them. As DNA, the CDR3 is TGTGCCAGCAGCTTAGAAGATTGGGGGCTAAATGAGCAGTTCTTC. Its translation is CASSLEDWGLNEQFF. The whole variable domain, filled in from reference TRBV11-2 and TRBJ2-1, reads EAGVAQSPRYKIIEKRQSVAFWCNPISGHATLYWYQQILGQGPKLLIQFQNNGVVDDSQLPKDRFSAERLKGVDSTLKIQPAKLEDSAVYLCASSLEDWGLNEQFFGPGTRLTVL.

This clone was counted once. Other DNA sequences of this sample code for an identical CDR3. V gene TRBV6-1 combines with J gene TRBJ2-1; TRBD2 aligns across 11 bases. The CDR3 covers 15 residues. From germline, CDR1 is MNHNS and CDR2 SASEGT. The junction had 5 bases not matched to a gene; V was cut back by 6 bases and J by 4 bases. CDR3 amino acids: CASRLTSGTYNEQFF. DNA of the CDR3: TGTGCCAGCAGACTGACTAGCGGGACATACAATGAGCAGTTCTTC.

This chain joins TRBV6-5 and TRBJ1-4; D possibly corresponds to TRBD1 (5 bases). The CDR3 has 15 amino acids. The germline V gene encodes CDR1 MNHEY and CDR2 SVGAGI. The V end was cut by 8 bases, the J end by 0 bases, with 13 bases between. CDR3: CASRSAGATNEKLFF. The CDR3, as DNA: TGTGCCAGCCGTTCAGCGGGGGCAACTAATGAAAAACTGTTTTTT.